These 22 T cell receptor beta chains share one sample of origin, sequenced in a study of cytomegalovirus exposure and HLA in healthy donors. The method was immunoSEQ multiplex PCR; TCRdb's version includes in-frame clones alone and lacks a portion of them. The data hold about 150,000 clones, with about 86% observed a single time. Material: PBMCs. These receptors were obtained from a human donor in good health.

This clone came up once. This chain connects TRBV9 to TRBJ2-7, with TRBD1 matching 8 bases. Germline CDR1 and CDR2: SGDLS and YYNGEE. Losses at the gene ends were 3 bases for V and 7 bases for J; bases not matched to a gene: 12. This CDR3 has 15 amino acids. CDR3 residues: CASSAGTGSFWEQYF. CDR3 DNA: TGTGCCAGCAGCGCAGGGACAGGAAGCTTTTGGGAGCAGTACTTC.

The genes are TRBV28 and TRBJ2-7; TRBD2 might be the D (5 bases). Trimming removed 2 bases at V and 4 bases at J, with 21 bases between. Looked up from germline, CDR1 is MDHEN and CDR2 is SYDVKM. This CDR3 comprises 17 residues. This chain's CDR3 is CASSLAGRLSIGYEQYF. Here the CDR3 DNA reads TGTGCCAGCAGTTTAGCGGGCAGGCTTTCGATCGGGTACGAGCAGTACTTC.

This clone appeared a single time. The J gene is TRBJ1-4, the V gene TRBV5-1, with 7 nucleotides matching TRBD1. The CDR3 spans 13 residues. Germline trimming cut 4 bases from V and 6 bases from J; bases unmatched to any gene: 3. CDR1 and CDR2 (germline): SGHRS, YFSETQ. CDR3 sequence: CASSRGTDEKLFF. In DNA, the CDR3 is TGCGCCAGCAGCCGAGGGACAGATGAAAAACTGTTTTTT.

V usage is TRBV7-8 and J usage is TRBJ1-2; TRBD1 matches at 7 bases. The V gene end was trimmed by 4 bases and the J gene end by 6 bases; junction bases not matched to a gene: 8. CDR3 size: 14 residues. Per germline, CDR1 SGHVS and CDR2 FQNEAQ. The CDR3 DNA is TGTGCCAGCAGCTCACAGGGGAGCGGCGATGGCTACACCTTC. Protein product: CASSSQGSGDGYTF.

CDR3 residues: CASSFRGNTEAFF. In DNA, the CDR3 is TGTGCCAGCAGCTTTCGGGGGAACACTGAAGCTTTCTTT. The chain employs TRBV7-2 and TRBJ1-1, with D unresolved. CDR1 SGHTA and CDR2 FQGNSA come from the germline V gene. V gave up 3 bases and J gave up 1 base, with 6 bases separating them. This CDR3 region has 13 residues.

The CDR3, as DNA: TGTGCCACCCGGGGGGCCACAGATACGCAGTATTTT. It encodes CATRGATDTQYF. This chain uses TRBV6-6 with TRBJ2-3; D possibly corresponds to TRBD2 (7 bases). The V end lost 10 bases, the J end lost 2 bases, and 10 bases lay between the germline ends. Germline lookup yields CDR1 MNHNY and CDR2 SVGAGI (reference sequence). This CDR3 spans 12 amino acids.

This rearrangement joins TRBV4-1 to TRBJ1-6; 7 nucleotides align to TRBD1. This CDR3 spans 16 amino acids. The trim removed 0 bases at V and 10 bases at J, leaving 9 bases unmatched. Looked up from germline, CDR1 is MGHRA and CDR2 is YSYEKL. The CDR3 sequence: CASSQDHQGGKSPLHF. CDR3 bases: TGCGCCAGCAGCCAAGATCATCAAGGGGGCAAGTCACCCCTCCACTTT.

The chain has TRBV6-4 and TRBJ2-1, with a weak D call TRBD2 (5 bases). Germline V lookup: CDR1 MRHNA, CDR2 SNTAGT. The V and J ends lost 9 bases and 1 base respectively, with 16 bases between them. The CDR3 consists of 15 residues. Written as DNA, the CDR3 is TGTGCCAGTTCGACGGACGGAGGTTCCTACAATGAGCAGTTCTTC. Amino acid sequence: CASSTDGGSYNEQFF.

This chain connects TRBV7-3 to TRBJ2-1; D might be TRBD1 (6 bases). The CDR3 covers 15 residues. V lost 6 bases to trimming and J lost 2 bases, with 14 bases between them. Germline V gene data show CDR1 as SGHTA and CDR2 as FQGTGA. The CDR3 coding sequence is TGTGCCAGCAGTCCTCGACAGGCCCCCTACAATGAGCAGTTCTTC. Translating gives CASSPRQAPYNEQFF.

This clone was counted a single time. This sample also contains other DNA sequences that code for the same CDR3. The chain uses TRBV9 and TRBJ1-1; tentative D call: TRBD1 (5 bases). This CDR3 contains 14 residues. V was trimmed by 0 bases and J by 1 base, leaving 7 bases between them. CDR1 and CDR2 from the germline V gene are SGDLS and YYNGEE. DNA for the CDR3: TGTGCCAGCAGCGTAGCGACAGCGAACACTGAAGCTTTCTTT. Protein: CASSVATANTEAFF.

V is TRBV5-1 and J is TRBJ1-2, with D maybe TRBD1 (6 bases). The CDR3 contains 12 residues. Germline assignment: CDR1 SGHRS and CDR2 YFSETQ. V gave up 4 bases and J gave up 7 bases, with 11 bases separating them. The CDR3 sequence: CASSEGERGYTF. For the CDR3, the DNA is TGCGCCAGCAGCGAGGGGGAACGTGGCTACACCTTC. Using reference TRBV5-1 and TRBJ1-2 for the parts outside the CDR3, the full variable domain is KAGVTQTPRYLIKTRGQQVTLSCSPISGHRSVSWYQQTPGQGLQFLFEYFSETQRNKGNFPGRFSGRQFSNSRSEMNVSTLELGDSALYLCASSEGERGYTFGSGTRLTVV.

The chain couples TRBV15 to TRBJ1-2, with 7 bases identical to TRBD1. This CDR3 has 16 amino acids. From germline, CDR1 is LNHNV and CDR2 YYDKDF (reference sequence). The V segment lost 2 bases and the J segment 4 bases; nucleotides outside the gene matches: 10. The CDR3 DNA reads TGTGCCACCAGCAGAAAACCGGGACAGACCCCCTATGGCTACACCTTC. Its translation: CATSRKPGQTPYGYTF.

CDR3 sequence reads: CASSSEGGTGTSGPNTGELFF. CDR3 in DNA: TGCGCCAGCAGCTCGGAAGGGGGCACCGGGACTAGCGGGCCCAACACCGGGGAGCTGTTTTTT. The chain joins TRBV5-1 to TRBJ2-2, with 12 bases fitting TRBD2. The CDR3 has 21 amino acids. Trimming cost V 3 bases and J 2 bases; bases outside gene matches: 17. Looked up from germline, CDR1 is SGHRS and CDR2 is YFSETQ. The full variable domain, with the rest looked up from reference TRBV5-1 and TRBJ2-2, is KAGVTQTPRYLIKTRGQQVTLSCSPISGHRSVSWYQQTPGQGLQFLFEYFSETQRNKGNFPGRFSGRQFSNSRSEMNVSTLELGDSALYLCASSSEGGTGTSGPNTGELFFGEGSRLTVL.

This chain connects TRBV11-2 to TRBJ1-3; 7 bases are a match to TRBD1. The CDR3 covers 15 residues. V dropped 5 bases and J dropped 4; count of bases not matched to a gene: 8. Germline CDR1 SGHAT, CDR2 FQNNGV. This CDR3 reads CASSQQGFFGNTIYF. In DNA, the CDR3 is TGTGCCAGCAGCCAACAGGGGTTCTTCGGAAACACCATATATTTT.

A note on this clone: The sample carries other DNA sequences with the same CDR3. DNA for the CDR3: TGCGCCAGCAGCCCCAGACAGGGCTACGAGCAGTACTTC. It yields the protein CASSPRQGYEQYF. The chain links TRBV10-1 to TRBJ2-7; 7 nucleotides line up with TRBD1. The CDR3 has 13 amino acids. Germline V gene data show CDR1 as WNHNN and CDR2 as SYGVQD (reference sequence). J gave up 3 bases and V 6 bases, and 5 bases lay outside the gene matches.

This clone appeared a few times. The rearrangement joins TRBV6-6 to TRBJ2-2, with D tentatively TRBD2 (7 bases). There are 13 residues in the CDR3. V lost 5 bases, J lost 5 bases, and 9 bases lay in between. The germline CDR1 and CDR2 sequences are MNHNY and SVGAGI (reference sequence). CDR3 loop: CASSGRGTGELFF. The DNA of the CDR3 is TGTGCCAGCAGTGGGAGGGGGACCGGGGAGCTGTTTTTT.

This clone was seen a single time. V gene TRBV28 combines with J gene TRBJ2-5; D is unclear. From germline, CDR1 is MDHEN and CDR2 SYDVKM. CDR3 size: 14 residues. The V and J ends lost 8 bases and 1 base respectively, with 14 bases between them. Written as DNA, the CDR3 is TGTGCCAGCGGCTCCCTGGGCCCCCAAGAGACCCAGTACTTC. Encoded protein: CASGSLGPQETQYF.

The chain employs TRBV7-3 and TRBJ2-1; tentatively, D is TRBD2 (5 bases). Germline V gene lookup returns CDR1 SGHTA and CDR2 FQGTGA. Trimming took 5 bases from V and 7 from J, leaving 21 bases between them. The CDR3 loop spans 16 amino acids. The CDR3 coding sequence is TGTGCCAGCAGCCCATGGGCGGGCGTGTCTCGTAATGAGCAGTTCTTC. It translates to CASSPWAGVSRNEQFF.

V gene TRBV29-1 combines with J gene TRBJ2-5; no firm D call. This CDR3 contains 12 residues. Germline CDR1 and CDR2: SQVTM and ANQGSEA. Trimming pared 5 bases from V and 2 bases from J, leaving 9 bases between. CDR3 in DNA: TGCAGCGTTCGGGTAGGTCAAGAGACCCAGTACTTC. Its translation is CSVRVGQETQYF.

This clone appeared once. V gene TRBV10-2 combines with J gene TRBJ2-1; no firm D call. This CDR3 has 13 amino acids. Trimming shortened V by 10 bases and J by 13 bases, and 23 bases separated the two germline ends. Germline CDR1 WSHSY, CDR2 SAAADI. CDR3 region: CATRENFIDFQFF. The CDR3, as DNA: TGCGCCACCAGAGAGAATTTTATAGACTTCCAGTTCTTC.

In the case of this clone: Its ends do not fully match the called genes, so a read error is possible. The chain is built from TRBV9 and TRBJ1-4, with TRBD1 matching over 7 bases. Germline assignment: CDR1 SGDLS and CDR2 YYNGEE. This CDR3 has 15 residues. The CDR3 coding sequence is TGTGCCAGCAGCGTAGTGGGACAGTCAAATGAAGAACTGTTTTTT. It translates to CASSVVGQSNEELFF.

In DNA, the CDR3 is TGTGCCACCAGCAGAGATCGAACAGCCCTCTCTGGAAACACCATATATTTT. It translates to CATSRDRTALSGNTIYF. The chain carries TRBV15 and TRBJ1-3; D is undetermined. Germline loops: CDR1 LNHNV, CDR2 YYDKDF (reference sequence). This CDR3 is built from 17 residues. V lost 0 bases to trimming and J lost 0 bases, with 12 bases between them.